This T cell receptor beta chain was sequenced in a study of response to subunit inactivated influenza vaccine. V lost 0 bases and J 3 bases, leaving 11 bases between the germline ends. The CDR3 has 15 amino acids. This clonotype has ten or more counts. Its antigen is as yet unknown. Overall study results and limits: Few new T cells, the authors suggested, are recruited by each seasonal influenza vaccination.

TCRdb independently ran MiXCR on the RT-PCR reads; one entry per CDR3 protein. There are hundreds of thousands of distinct CDR3 sequences in the sample; 14% occur only once, and 6% to 9.5% lies in the top ten. The rearrangement links TRBV12-3 or TRBV12-4 to TRBJ2-5; TRBD1 or TRBD2 may be the D gene (6 bases each). This sequence was found in a man aged 45-65 years who received an inactivated influenza vaccine. Sequenced here: PBMCs from blood, sampled less than 15 days before vaccination. Written as DNA, the CDR3 is TGTGCCAGCAGTTTAGCGGGGGGCAGGAAAGAGACCCAGTACTTC. It translates to CASSLAGGRKETQYF.